The TCR beta chain under discussion was sequenced for a study of metastatic and nonmetastatic thyroid tumors. About the study: For malignant and benign thyroid patients, tumor or nodule tissue and blood were the sources whose repertoires were compared.

There are many counts of this clone. As yet, its antigen is unknown. Points from the study as a whole: A significant increase in TCR beta diversity was reportedly seen in malignant thyroid tumors relative to benign nodules, in blood and tumor.

The germline V gene encodes CDR1 SGDLS and CDR2 YYNGEE. Between the trimmed V and J ends, which lost 0 bases and 6 bases, there was a span of 17 bases. This CDR3 is built from 16 residues. Patients had received no treatment of any kind before thyroid surgery. In the source study's methods: The study built a papillary thyroid cancer distant-metastasis classifier from CDR3 differences across clinicopathological groups. TCRdb re-called the PCR reads through MiXCR. For this entry, the V and J calls and clone size follow TCRdb and not the study's own pipeline. Among around 34,000 clones listed, 15% were seen once.

The sequenced sample consisted of blood. The V call is TRBV9, the J call TRBJ2-3; D is possibly TRBD1 (6 bases). This sequence was found in a male donor with papillary thyroid cancer or a benign thyroid nodule (not recorded which). Some clones in this sample may be carry-over from other donors' samples. The DNA for the CDR3 is TGTGCCAGCAGCGTAGCGGCGACAGGAGGAAGGGATACGCAGTATTTT. It translates to CASSVAATGGRDTQYF. Variable domain in full (rest from reference TRBV9 and TRBJ2-3): DSGVTQTPKHLITATGQRVTLRCSPRSGDLSVYWYQQSLDQGLQFLIQYYNGEERAKGNILERFSAQQFPDLHSELNLSSLELGDSALYFCASSVAATGGRDTQYFGPGTRLTVL.